The sequence of this T cell receptor beta chain was determined in a study of T cell responses to AZD1222 COVID-19 vaccine. Study-level information: Pooled together were second doses at about 4 or about 12 weeks. Overall study findings and caveats: It should be noted that donors were predominantly white British and more often female, and clonal diversity was possibly underestimated. Among spike-specific TCRs, nearly half reportedly target unmutated variant regions. Without day 14 samples, only post-peak T cell repertoires were studied.

TCRdb's table, derived via immunoSEQ multiplex PCR, lists solely in-frame clones and lacks some. The sample lists 150,000 or so clones, approximately 89% occurring once. This CDR3 spans 17 amino acids. V lost 0 bases, J lost 2 bases, and 17 bases lay in between. CDR1 MDHEN and CDR2 SYDVKM come from the germline V gene. Turning to this clone: The antigen is undetermined.

Sample: peripheral blood, taken on day 0 of AZD1222 vaccination. The TCR sequence derives from an adult in good health. The rearrangement links TRBV28 to TRBJ2-7; no definite D call. The CDR3 DNA is TGTGCCAGCAGTTTATGGGGGATGGGCGCCGCTCCCTACGAGCAGTACTTC. Translated, it gives CASSLWGMGAAPYEQYF.